Listed below are T cell receptor beta chains from one sample, sequenced in a study of CD8 T cells in ankylosing spondylitis. MiXCR, run by TCRdb on the 5' RACE reads, gives a single entry per CDR3 protein. The sample has some 40,000 distinct CDR3 sequences; under 13% are singletons. The sequencing sample was made of blood, either unsorted or a sorted T cell fraction (not recorded which). These TCRs come from a male donor with ankylosing spondylitis or in good health (not recorded which). CDR3s include the opening cysteine and the closing phenylalanine or tryptophan. The order of the fields is J gene, V gene, D gene, clone size, CDR3 protein, CDR3 DNA. A D gene is named only where the DNA matches it firmly. Only part of the rows carry a size: once, few, many, or a class if the clone is expanded.

J: TRBJ1-1
V: TRBV2
D: .
size: many
CDR3: CASSEIRTDVMNTEAFF
DNA: TGTGCCAGCAGTGAAATTCGGACAGATGTAATGAACACTGAAGCTTTCTTT

J: TRBJ2-7
V: TRBV12-3/TRBV12-4
D: .
size: medium-sized
CDR3: CASSPLWGAYEQYF
DNA: TGTGCCAGCAGTCCATTGTGGGGTGCCTACGAGCAGTACTTC

J: TRBJ2-3
V: TRBV28
D: TRBD2
size: many
CDR3: CASGMTSGRSTDTQYF
DNA: TGTGCCAGCGGCATGACTAGCGGGAGATCGACAGATACGCAGTATTTT

J: TRBJ2-3
V: TRBV4-3
D: .
size: many
CDR3: CASSQDGADTQYF
DNA: TGCGCCAGCAGCCAAGACGGGGCAGATACGCAGTATTTT

J: TRBJ2-7
V: TRBV20-1
D: .
size: many
CDR3: CSAPGSSRSSYEQYF
DNA: TGCAGTGCCCCCGGATCTAGCCGGAGCTCCTACGAGCAGTACTTC

J: TRBJ1-5
V: TRBV29-1
D: .
size: many
CDR3: CSVCGGAGQPQHF
DNA: TGCAGCGTGTGCGGGGGGGCAGGTCAGCCCCAGCATTTT

J: TRBJ2-7
V: TRBV4-3
D: TRBD2
size: many
CDR3: CASSQVQAGAEQYF
DNA: TGCGCCAGCAGCCAAGTACAAGCGGGAGCCGAGCAGTACTTC

J: TRBJ1-5
V: TRBV12-3/TRBV12-4
D: .
size: many
CDR3: CASSFRVGSNQPQHF
DNA: TGTGCCAGCAGTTTCAGGGTAGGAAGCAATCAGCCCCAGCATTTT

J: TRBJ2-3
V: TRBV5-4
D: TRBD2
size: many
CDR3: CASSLAGADTQYF
DNA: TGTGCCAGCAGCTTAGCGGGAGCAGATACGCAGTATTTT

J: TRBJ1-2
V: TRBV5-1
D: .
size: .
CDR3: CASRKGQGSYGYTF
DNA: TGCGCCAGCCGAAAAGGGCAGGGCTCCTATGGCTACACCTTC

J: TRBJ2-7
V: TRBV11-2
D: TRBD2
size: many
CDR3: CASSSSGLAGGRSYEQYF
DNA: TGTGCCAGCAGCTCATCGGGACTAGCGGGAGGAAGGTCCTACGAGCAGTACTTC

J: TRBJ2-7
V: TRBV7-2
D: TRBD2
size: few
CDR3: CASSAGLAGTQIF
DNA: TGTGCCAGCAGCGCGGGACTAGCGGGGACCCAGATCTTC

J: TRBJ2-7
V: TRBV27
D: TRBD1
size: many
CDR3: CASSLSGQGAVNEQYF
DNA: TGTGCCAGCAGTTTATCTGGACAGGGGGCCGTCAACGAGCAGTACTTC

J: TRBJ2-3
V: TRBV19
D: TRBD1
size: few
CDR3: CASRRTGWADTQYF
DNA: TGTGCCAGTAGGCGGACAGGGTGGGCAGATACGCAGTATTTT

J: TRBJ2-1
V: TRBV7-2
D: .
size: many
CDR3: CASSSHYEQFF
DNA: TGTGCCAGCAGCTCCCATTATGAGCAGTTCTTC

J: TRBJ2-7
V: TRBV20-1
D: .
size: many
CDR3: CSASMDDEQYF
DNA: TGCAGTGCTAGTATGGACGACGAGCAGTACTTC